This T cell receptor (beta chain) was recorded in a study of metastatic and nonmetastatic thyroid tumors. Background on the study: Repertoire comparisons spanned blood and tumor or nodule tissue from malignant and benign thyroid patients.

This CDR3 is 13 amino acids long. V was pared by 5 bases and J by 2 bases, with 10 bases between. Germline V CDR1 and CDR2: MNHEY, SMNVEV (reference sequence). By frequency in the sample, this clone is medium-sized. Per the original methods: Building a distant-metastasis classifier for papillary thyroid cancer drew on CDR3 differences across clinicopathological groups. Using MiXCR, TCRdb re-called clones from the PCR reads. The V and J calls shown here were made by TCRdb, not taken from the authors' results. The table includes fewer than 20,000 clones, roughly a quarter detected once. Thyroid surgery was preceded by no treatment in any patient.

Sequences were obtained from tumor tissue. The clonotype comes from a female donor with papillary thyroid cancer or a benign thyroid nodule (not recorded which). Some clones in this sample may be carry-over from other donors' samples. The V and J genes are TRBV27 and TRBJ2-7; D remains ambiguous. CDR3 sequence (DNA): TGTGCCAGCAGTAAAGGCCGGGCCTACGAGCAGTACTTC. It codes for CASSKGRAYEQYF.